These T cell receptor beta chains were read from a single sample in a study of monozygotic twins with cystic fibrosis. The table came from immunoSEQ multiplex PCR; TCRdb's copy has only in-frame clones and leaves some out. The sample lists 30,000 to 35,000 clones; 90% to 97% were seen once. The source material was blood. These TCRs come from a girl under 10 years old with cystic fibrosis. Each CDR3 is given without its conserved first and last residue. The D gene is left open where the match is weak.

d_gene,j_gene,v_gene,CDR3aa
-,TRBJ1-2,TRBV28,ASSPPRTAANYGYT
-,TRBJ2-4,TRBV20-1,SARDRAIQY
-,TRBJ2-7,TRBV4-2,ASSQEGREQY
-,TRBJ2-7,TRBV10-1,ASSEKVGGEQY
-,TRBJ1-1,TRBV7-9,ASSPLASMNTEAF
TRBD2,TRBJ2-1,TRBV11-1,ASSLAVGEQF
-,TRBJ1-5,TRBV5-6,ASSLGSGNQPQH
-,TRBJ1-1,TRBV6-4,ASRAGTGVNTEAF
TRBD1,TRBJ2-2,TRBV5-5,ASRWGTGNTGELF
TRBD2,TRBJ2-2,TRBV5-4,ASTVSGSGTGELF
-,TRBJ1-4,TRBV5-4,ASSLGGSHNEKLF
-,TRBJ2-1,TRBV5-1,ASKLRAWDEQF
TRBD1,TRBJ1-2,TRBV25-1,ASSEFTPGQGYGYT
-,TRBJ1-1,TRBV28,ATLPAGSGSAEAF
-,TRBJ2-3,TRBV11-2,AVQGLPDTQY
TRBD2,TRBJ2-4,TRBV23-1,ASSQFGLAGWRMIRVKNIQY
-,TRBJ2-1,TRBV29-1,SVKGGSSYNEQF
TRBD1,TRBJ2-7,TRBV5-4,ASSPKTGGDEQY
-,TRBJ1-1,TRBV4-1,ASSQGTVNTEAF
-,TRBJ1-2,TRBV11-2,ASSSIAREGYGYT
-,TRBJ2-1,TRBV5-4,ASSLSEGWDEQF
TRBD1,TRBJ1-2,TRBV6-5,ASSYRRQGGFYGYT
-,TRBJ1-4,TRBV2,ASSEVGPSGEKLF
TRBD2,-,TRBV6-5,ASRRTSNEQY
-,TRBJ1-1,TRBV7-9,ASSKRDGDYTEAF
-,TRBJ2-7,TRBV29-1,SAKTGPYEQY
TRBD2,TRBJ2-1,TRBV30,AWRAGWTSGPSSYNEQF
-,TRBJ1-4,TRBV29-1,SVSQGGEKLF
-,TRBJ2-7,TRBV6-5,ASTNRGRGAHEQY
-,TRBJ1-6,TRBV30,AWSAPVHYNSPLH
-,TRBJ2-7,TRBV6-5,ASSYSDPLYEQY
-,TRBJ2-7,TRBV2,ASSEGGNYEQY
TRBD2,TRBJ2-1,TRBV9,ASRPSGRDNEQF
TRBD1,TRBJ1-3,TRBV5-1,ASKLSTGTENTIY
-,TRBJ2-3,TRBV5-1,ASSLGPEGRPSTDTQY
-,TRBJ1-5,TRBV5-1,ASSLGPVEPQH
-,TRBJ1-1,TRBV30,AWSIGRLYTEAF
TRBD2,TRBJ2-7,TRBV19,ASSSSGARDEQY
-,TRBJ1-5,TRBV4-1,ASSQDLGRNQPQH
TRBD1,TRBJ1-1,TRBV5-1,ASSPGTGGSEAF
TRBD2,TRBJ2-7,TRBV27,ASSISTGLAGAYYEQY
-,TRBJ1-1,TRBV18,ASSPEQGLLNTEAF
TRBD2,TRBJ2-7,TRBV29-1,SVGMREVGGEQY
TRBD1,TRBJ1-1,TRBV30,ASRTGPTNTEAF
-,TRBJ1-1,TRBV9,ASSAGAGAEAF
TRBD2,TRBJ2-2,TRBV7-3,ASSAGGPDTGELF
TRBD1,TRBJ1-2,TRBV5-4,ASSFLTGKVYT
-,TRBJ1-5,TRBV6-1,ASSIGNQPQH
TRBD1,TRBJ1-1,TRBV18,ASSPDRGTEAF
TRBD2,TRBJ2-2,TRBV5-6,ASRLAGGFGGELF
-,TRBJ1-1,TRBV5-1,ASRRGEVMNTEAF
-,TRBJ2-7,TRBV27,ASSLQGGYEQY
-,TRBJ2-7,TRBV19,ASSIRGVPYEQY
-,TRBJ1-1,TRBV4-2,ASSQTGGSTNTEAF
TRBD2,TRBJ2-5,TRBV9,ASSQTSGRAKTQY
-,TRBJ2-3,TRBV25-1,ASSEMNRGTDTQY
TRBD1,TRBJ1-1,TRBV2,ASRQGATDTEAF
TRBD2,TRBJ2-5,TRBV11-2,ASSSGLVQETQY